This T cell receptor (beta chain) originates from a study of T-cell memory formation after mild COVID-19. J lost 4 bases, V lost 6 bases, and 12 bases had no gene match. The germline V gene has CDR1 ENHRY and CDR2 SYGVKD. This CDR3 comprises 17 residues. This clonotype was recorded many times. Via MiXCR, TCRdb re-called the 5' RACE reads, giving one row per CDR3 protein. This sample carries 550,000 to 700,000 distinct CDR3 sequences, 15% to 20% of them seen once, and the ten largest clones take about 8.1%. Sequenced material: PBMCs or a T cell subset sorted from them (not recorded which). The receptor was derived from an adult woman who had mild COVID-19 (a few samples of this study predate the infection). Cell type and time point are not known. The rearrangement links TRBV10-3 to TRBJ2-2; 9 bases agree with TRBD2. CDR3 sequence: CAIRGDPGLARTGELFF. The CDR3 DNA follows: TGTGCCATCAGGGGTGACCCGGGACTAGCACGCACCGGGGAGCTGTTTTTT.